This paragraph reports one T cell receptor beta chain. Its antigen is unidentified. Relative to the germline gene, one junction end is altered; a read error may explain this. Repertoires were generated with immunoSEQ multiplex PCR, while TCRdb's copy carries only in-frame clones and drops some. The sample lists 15,000 to 20,000 clones, just under 75% occurring once. This specimen belongs to a study of pediatric ulcerative colitis. Study findings and constraints: Ulcerative colitis patients shared more blood-rectal clones than controls. No controls had the two rectal clonotypes shared by ulcerative colitis patients.

This CDR3 is built from 11 residues. Looked up from germline, CDR1 is MDHEN and CDR2 is SYDVKM. During colonoscopy, one to two rectal pinch biopsies were collected. This chain connects TRBV28 to TRBJ1-5; D gene unclear. Material for sequencing was gut tissue. This sequence was found in a girl between 10 and 17 years old with moderate ulcerative colitis. CDR3 residues: CASSPRPSTYF. The DNA of the CDR3 is TGTGCCAGCAGTCCCCGACCCTCTACTTATTTT. The entire variable domain, with the rest obtained from reference TRBV28 and TRBJ1-5, is as follows: DVKVTQSSRYLVKRTGEKVFLECVQDMDHENMFWYRQDPGLGLRLIYFSYDVKMKEKGDIPEGYSVSREKKERFSLILESASTNQTSMYLCASSPRPSTYFGDGTRLSIL.